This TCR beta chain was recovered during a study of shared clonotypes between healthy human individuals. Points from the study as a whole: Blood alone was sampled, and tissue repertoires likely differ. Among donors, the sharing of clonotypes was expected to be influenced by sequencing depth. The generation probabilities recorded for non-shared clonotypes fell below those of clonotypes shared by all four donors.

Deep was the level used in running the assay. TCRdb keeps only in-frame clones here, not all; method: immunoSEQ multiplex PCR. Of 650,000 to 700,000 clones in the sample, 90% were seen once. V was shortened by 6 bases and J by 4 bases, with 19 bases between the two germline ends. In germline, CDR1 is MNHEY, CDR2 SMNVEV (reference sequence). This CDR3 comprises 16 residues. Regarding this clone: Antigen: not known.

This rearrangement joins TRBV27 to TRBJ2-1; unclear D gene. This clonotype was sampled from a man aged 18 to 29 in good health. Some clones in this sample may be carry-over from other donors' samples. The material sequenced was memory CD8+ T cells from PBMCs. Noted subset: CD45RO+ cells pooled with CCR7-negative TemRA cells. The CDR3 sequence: CASSLVGTNNYNEQFF. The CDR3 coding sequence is TGTGCCAGCAGCTTAGTTGGAACTAATAATTACAATGAGCAGTTCTTC.